Shown below are 2 T cell receptor beta chains from a single sample sequenced in a study of T cells in Graves' hyperthyroidism and ophthalmopathy. TCR beta CDR3 regions were amplified from RNA. Researchers ran a first-round RT-PCR on the TCR CDR3 using the HTBI primer set. TCRdb re-analysed the multiplex PCR reads in MiXCR, keeping a single row per CDR3 protein. This table has approximately 530,000 distinct CDR3 sequences, about a sixth appearing once. The specimen was blood. Receptor source: a woman aged 18-30 years with Graves' hyperthyroidism.

This clonotype was seen at least ten times. The CDR3: CSARERTGSYEQYF. CDR3 nucleotide sequence: TGCAGTGCCAGGGAGAGGACAGGGTCCTACGAGCAGTACTTC. The chain has TRBV20-1 and TRBJ2-7; 8 bases fit TRBD1. Germline lookup yields CDR1 DFQATT and CDR2 SNEGSKA (reference sequence). The CDR3 extends over 14 amino acids. V was clipped by 6 bases and J by 1 base; unmatched bases: 8.

The table lists this clonotype with a few counts. The chain joins TRBV10-3 to TRBJ2-1, with D tentatively TRBD1 (6 bases). Germline CDR1 ENHRY, CDR2 SYGVKD. The CDR3 consists of 16 residues. V lost 0 bases and J 2 bases, leaving 11 bases between the germline ends. The CDR3 bases are TGTGCCATCAGTGAGTCCAAGGGGGTCACCTACAATGAGCAGTTCTTC. Amino acids: CAISESKGVTYNEQFF.